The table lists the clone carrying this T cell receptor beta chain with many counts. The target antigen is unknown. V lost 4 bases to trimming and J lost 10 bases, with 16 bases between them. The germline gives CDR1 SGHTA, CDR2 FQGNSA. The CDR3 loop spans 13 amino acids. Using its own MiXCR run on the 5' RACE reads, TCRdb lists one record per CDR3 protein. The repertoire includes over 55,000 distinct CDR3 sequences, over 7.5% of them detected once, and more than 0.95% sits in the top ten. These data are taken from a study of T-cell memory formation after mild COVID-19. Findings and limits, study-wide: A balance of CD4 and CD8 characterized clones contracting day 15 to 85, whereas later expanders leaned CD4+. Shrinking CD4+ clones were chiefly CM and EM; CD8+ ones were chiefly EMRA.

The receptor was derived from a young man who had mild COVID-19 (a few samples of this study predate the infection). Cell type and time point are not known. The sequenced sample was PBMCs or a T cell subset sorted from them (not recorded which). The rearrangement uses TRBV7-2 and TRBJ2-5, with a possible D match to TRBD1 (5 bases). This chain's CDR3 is CASSSATALDQYF. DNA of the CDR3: TGTGCCAGCAGCTCCGCGACAGCCTTAGACCAGTACTTC.